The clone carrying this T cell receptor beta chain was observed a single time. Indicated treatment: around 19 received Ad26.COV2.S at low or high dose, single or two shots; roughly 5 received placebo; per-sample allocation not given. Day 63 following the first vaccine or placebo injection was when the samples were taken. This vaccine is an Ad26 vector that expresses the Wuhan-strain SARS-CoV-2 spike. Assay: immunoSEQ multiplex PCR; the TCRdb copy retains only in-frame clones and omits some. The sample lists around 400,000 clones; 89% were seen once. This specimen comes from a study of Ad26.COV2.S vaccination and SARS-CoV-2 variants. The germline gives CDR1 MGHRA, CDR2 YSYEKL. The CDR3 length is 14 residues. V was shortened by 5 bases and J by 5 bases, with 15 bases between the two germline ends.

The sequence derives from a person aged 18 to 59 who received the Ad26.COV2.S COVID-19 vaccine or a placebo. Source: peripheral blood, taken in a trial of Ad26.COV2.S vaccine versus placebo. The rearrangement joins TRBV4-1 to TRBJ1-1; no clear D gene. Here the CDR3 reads CASSGPLLGTEAFF. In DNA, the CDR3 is TGCGCCAGCAGCGGGCCACTGTTGGGGACTGAAGCTTTCTTT.